This T cell receptor (beta chain) was profiled in a study of PD-L1 blockade in urothelial cancer. This CDR3 region has 11 residues. Trimming stripped 5 bases from V and 2 bases from J, with 7 bases between. CDR1 and CDR2 from the germline V gene are DFQATT and SNEGSKA (reference sequence). Using immunoSEQ multiplex PCR, the repertoire was profiled, and TCRdb retains in-frame clones only, with some absent. The repertoire has 43,000 or so clones, 80% of them found once; the top ten carry around 15%. Noted time point: pretreatment peripheral blood. The J gene is TRBJ2-7, the V gene TRBV20-1; D perhaps matches TRBD1 (6 bases). This receptor was identified in a man in his sixties with urothelial cancer. The specimen comprised PBMCs, sampled around atezolizumab (anti-PD-L1) treatment. CDR3 residues: CSAGQTYEQYF. The CDR3, as DNA: TGCAGTGCTGGACAGACCTACGAGCAGTACTTC.